One and the same sample provided the 17 T cell receptor beta chains below, sequenced in a study of patients and donors after allogeneic stem cell transplantation. TCRdb reprocessed the RT-PCR reads via MiXCR and lists one record per CDR3 protein. This sample carries about 88,000 distinct CDR3 sequences, roughly 48% of them seen once, and the ten largest clones take roughly 64%. Sequencing was carried out using blood, either unsorted or a sorted T cell fraction (not recorded which). These receptors were taken from a human donor who was either an allogeneic HSCT recipient or a stem cell or donor lymphocyte infusion donor (not recorded which). It is not recorded whose cells these are; they may come from a transplant donor.

The chain has TRBV5-6 and TRBJ1-1; D not resolved. The CDR3 sequence is 15 residues long. V gave up 1 base and J gave up 5 bases, with 15 bases separating them. CDR1 SGHDT and CDR2 YYEEEE come from the germline V gene. The CDR3 here is CASSLIVRLDTEAFF. In nucleotides, the CDR3 is TGTGCCAGCAGCTTGATCGTCAGGCTAGATACTGAAGCTTTCTTT.

The chain couples TRBV12-3 or TRBV12-4 to TRBJ2-3, with unresolved D. The CDR3 spans 16 residues. The V and J ends lost 2 bases and 0 bases respectively, with 12 bases between them. The CDR3 DNA follows: TGTGCCAGCAGTTTAATCTCCGGCGGTAGCACAGATACGCAGTATTTT. Its translation is CASSLISGGSTDTQYF.

Only one count was recorded for this clonotype. The chain combines TRBV5-1 with TRBJ2-3, with TRBD2 matching over 12 bases. This CDR3 region has 16 residues. Germline V gene lookup returns CDR1 SGHRS and CDR2 YFSETQ. V was clipped by 2 bases and J by 8 bases; unmatched bases: 9. In DNA form, the CDR3 reads TGCGCCAGCAGCTTCAGACTAGCGGGAGCCCCGGGTACGCAGTATTTT. Translated, it gives CASSFRLAGAPGTQYF.

This clonotype was seen only a few times. The chain carries TRBV7-9 and TRBJ1-1, with D perhaps matching TRBD1 (5 bases). From germline, CDR1 is SEHNR and CDR2 FQNEAQ (reference sequence). The CDR3 is 16 residues long. Trimming removed 5 bases from V and 0 bases from J, with 16 bases in between. In nucleotides, the CDR3 is TGTGCCAGCAGCCCTACTATGGGGCAGATGAACACTGAAGCTTTCTTT. Protein product: CASSPTMGQMNTEAFF. The variable domain in full, completed from reference TRBV7-9 and TRBJ1-1, reads DTGVSQNPRHKITKRGQNVTFRCDPISEHNRLYWYRQTLGQGPEFLTYFQNEAQLEKSRLLSDRFSAERPKGSFSTLEIQRTEQGDSAMYLCASSPTMGQMNTEAFFGQGTRLTVV.

This clonotype was observed once. The chain couples TRBV5-1 to TRBJ1-2; D is undetermined. Germline assignment: CDR1 SGHRS and CDR2 YFSETQ. V was cut by 5 bases and J by 2 bases, with 16 bases left in between. The CDR3 loop spans 15 amino acids. The CDR3 sequence is CASSLPGRENYGYTF. DNA of the CDR3: TGCGCCAGCAGTCTCCCGGGCAGAGAGAACTATGGCTACACCTTC.

This chain uses TRBV29-1 with TRBJ1-1; weak D call: TRBD1 (6 bases). V was pared by 3 bases and J by 11 bases, with 22 bases between. The CDR3 spans 14 residues. Germline loops: CDR1 SQVTM, CDR2 ANQGSEA. The CDR3 region is CSVDGGLIKSRAFF. The CDR3 coding sequence is TGCAGCGTTGATGGGGGGCTGATAAAGAGTAGGGCTTTCTTT.

This clonotype is large by share. This rearrangement joins TRBV6-2 or TRBV6-3 to TRBJ1-1; the D gene is possibly TRBD1 (5 bases). This CDR3 region has 13 residues. Germline loops: CDR1 MNHEY, CDR2 SVGEGT. V lost 8 bases to trimming and J lost 2 bases, with 12 bases between them. CDR3 in DNA: TGTGCCAGCTACTGGACACACAACACTGAAGCTTTCTTT. Translating gives CASYWTHNTEAFF.

This clonotype has more than one count but fewer than ten. The chain recombines TRBV11-2 with TRBJ1-1; the D is unclear. The CDR3 loop spans 14 amino acids. Germline V gives CDR1 SGHAT, CDR2 FQNNGV. Trimming took 5 bases from V and 9 from J, leaving 19 bases between them. The CDR3 loop reads CASSQGMRGSKAFF. The CDR3 DNA follows: TGTGCCAGCAGCCAAGGGATGCGGGGTAGTAAAGCTTTCTTT.

J is TRBJ1-5 and V is TRBV25-1; no definite D call. Germline V gene data show CDR1 as MGHDK and CDR2 as SYGVNS. V was pared by 2 bases and J by 2 bases, with 7 bases between. The CDR3 spans 14 residues. The CDR3, as DNA: TGTGCCAGCAGTGAACTAGGGCGCAATCAGCCCCAGCATTTT. This gives the protein CASSELGRNQPQHF.

This clonotype was counted only a few times. This chain connects TRBV12-3 or TRBV12-4 to TRBJ1-5, with D tentatively TRBD1 (5 bases). This CDR3 is built from 15 residues. V gave up 2 bases and J gave up 6 bases, with 14 bases separating them. DNA of the CDR3: TGTGCCAGCAGTTTATTTAGGGGCAAGGGTCAGCCCCAGCATTTT. Translation gives CASSLFRGKGQPQHF.

The chain is built from TRBV7-8 and TRBJ1-5, with TRBD1 identical over 7 bases. This CDR3 is built from 16 residues. Germline V gene sequence: CDR1 SGHVS, CDR2 FQNEAQ. V shed 5 bases, J shed 6 bases, and the junction held 13 bases outside the gene matches. CDR3 coding DNA: TGTGCCAGCAGCCAAAGGACAGGAAGACATGGTCAGCCCCAGCATTTT. It encodes CASSQRTGRHGQPQHF.

CDR3 protein: CASSESVNSYYEQYF. CDR3 in DNA: TGTGCCAGCAGTGAAAGCGTTAACAGCTACTACGAGCAGTACTTC. The gene calls are TRBV25-1 and TRBJ2-7; D is undetermined. CDR3 length: 15 amino acids. V was trimmed by 2 bases and J by 3 bases, leaving 14 bases between them. CDR1 is MGHDK and CDR2 is SYGVNS in the germline V gene.

This clonotype was seen a few times. The chain employs TRBV15 and TRBJ1-5; D gene uncertain. The CDR3 spans 14 residues. Germline values: CDR1 LNHNV, CDR2 YYDKDF (reference sequence). V was pared by 3 bases and J by 4 bases, with 10 bases between. The CDR3: CATSSGSQNQPQHF. The CDR3 coding sequence is TGTGCCACCAGCAGCGGCTCTCAAAATCAGCCCCAGCATTTT. Variable domain in full (rest from reference TRBV15 and TRBJ1-5): DAMVIQNPRYQVTQFGKPVTLSCSQTLNHNVMYWYQQKSSQAPKLLFHYYDKDFNNEADTPDNFQSRRPNTSFCFLDIRSPGLGDTAMYLCATSSGSQNQPQHFGDGTRLSIL.

The chain joins TRBV28 to TRBJ1-2, with D hard to call. Trimming took off 7 bases at V and 1 base at J, with 10 bases between the two ends. From germline, CDR1 is MDHEN and CDR2 SYDVKM. This CDR3 is 13 amino acids long. The CDR3 here is CASNGRDNYGYTF. The CDR3 DNA reads as TGTGCCAGCAACGGCAGAGATAACTATGGCTACACCTTC.

CDR3 in amino acids: CASSLNQGYRWAEAFF. Here the CDR3 DNA reads TGTGCCAGCAGCTTGAACCAGGGGTACCGATGGGCTGAAGCTTTCTTT. V gene TRBV5-8 combines with J gene TRBJ1-1, with D possibly matching TRBD1 (6 bases). CDR3 length: 16 amino acids. Germline CDR1 is SGHTS and CDR2 is YDEGEE. Trimming shortened V by 1 base and J by 6 bases, and 19 bases separated the two germline ends.

This clonotype was found a few times. The gene calls are TRBV4-1 and TRBJ1-1, with D maybe TRBD1 (5 bases). V dropped 0 bases and J dropped 0 bases, with 11 bases sitting between them. CDR1 MGHRA and CDR2 YSYEKL come from the germline V gene. The CDR3 has 16 amino acids. CDR3 nucleotide sequence: TGCGCCAGCAGCCAAGACCAGGGTAAAATGAACACTGAAGCTTTCTTT. It is translated as CASSQDQGKMNTEAFF.

In DNA, the CDR3 is TGCAGTGCTAGTACAGGTTACGAGCAGTACTTC. It yields the protein CSASTGYEQYF. The V and J genes are TRBV20-1 and TRBJ2-7; D possibly corresponds to TRBD1 (5 bases). The length of the CDR3 is 11 residues. Trimming left V 3 bases short and J 4 bases short, with 7 bases between. Germline assignment: CDR1 DFQATT and CDR2 SNEGSKA (reference sequence).